This T cell receptor (beta chain) was profiled in a study of CD8+CD57+ T cells in acquired aplastic anemia. Per germline, CDR1 MGHDK and CDR2 SYGVNS. There are 17 residues in the CDR3. V lost 8 bases and J 3 bases, leaving 23 bases between the germline ends. On this clonotype itself: Its antigen remains unidentified.

According to the study, genomic DNA was the template for TCR beta VDJ and CDR3 profiling. From the reads, TCRdb called clonotypes with MiXCR, one entry per CDR3 protein. This sample has 100,000 to 150,000 distinct CDR3 sequences, with approximately 40% found just once. Patients picked for sequencing had shown CD8+CD57+ cell expansion detected by flow cytometry. With no exception, the patients had severe acquired aplastic anemia. Overall study results and limits: Around 30 sequences, all CD8+ CDR3, were shared between patients and controls.

The material sequenced was sorted CD4+, CD8+, or CD8+CD57+ T cells (not recorded which) from PBMCs. The receptor was isolated from a human donor with aplastic anemia. The genes are TRBV25-1 and TRBJ1-3; D remains ambiguous. CDR3 loop: CASSPPAVGRYGNTIYF. The CDR3 DNA reads as TGTGCCAGCTCACCCCCGGCCGTGGGGAGGTATGGAAACACCATATATTTT.